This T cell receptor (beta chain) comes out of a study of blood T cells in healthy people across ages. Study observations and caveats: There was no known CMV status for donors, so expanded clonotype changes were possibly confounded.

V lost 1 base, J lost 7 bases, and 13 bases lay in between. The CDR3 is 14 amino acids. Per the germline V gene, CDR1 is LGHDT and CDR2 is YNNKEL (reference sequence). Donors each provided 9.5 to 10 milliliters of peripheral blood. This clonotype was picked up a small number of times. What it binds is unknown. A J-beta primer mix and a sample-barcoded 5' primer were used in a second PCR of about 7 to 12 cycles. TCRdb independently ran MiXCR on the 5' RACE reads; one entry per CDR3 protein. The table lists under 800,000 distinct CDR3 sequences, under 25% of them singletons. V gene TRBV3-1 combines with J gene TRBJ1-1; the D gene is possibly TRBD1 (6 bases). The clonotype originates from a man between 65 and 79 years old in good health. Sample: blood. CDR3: CASSQGRGAVEAFF. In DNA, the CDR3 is TGTGCCAGCAGCCAAGGAAGGGGGGCCGTTGAAGCTTTCTTT.